The next 20 T cell receptor beta chains were all read from a single sample in a study of T-cell reconstitution after alpha-beta-depleted transplantation in children. Unique molecular identifiers were built into the TCRbeta library. TCRdb reanalysed the PCR reads using MiXCR and keeps one entry per CDR3 protein. The sample records about 640,000 distinct CDR3 sequences, approximately 15% being singletons. Here the sequenced sample was PBMCs from the stem cell graft donor, taken from the stem cell graft. The receptors stem from a human donor who donated a stem cell graft to a child with acute myeloid leukemia.

This clonotype was observed many times. The CDR3 protein is CSASGGPARNEQFF. CDR3 in DNA: TGCAGTGCTAGTGGTGGGCCCGCGAGGAATGAGCAGTTCTTC. The V gene is TRBV20-1, the J gene TRBJ2-1; D is undetermined. The CDR3 loop spans 14 amino acids. Between the trimmed V and J ends, which lost 3 bases and 7 bases, there was a span of 16 bases. The V gene's germline CDR1 is DFQATT and CDR2 SNEGSKA (reference sequence).

This clonotype came up a few times. The chain is built from TRBV5-5 and TRBJ2-7; 11 bases fit TRBD2. The CDR3 covers 16 residues. The germline CDR1 and CDR2 sequences are SGHKS and YYEKEE (reference sequence). V dropped 2 bases and J dropped 1; count of bases not matched to a gene: 5. In nucleotides, the CDR3 is TGTGCCAGCAGCTTTACTAGCGGGGGCCATTCCTACGAGCAGTACGTC. Protein product: CASSFTSGGHSYEQYV.

J is TRBJ1-5 and V is TRBV28; no firm D call. From germline, CDR1 is MDHEN and CDR2 SYDVKM. V was shortened by 7 bases and J by 3 bases, with 10 bases between the two germline ends. The CDR3 totals 13 residues. The CDR3 sequence: CASTSSFNQPQHF. CDR3 DNA: TGTGCCAGCACCTCTTCCTTCAATCAGCCCCAGCATTTT.

This chain joins TRBV11-1 and TRBJ2-6; 8 bases fit TRBD1. Trimming cost V 4 bases and J 0 bases; bases outside gene matches: 8. Germline CDR1 SGHAT, CDR2 FQDESV (reference sequence). This CDR3 has 18 amino acids. This chain's CDR3 is CASSSGGRRPSGANVLTF. The CDR3 nucleotides are TGTGCCAGCAGCTCAGGGGGCAGACGACCCTCTGGGGCCAACGTCCTGACTTTC.

The table lists this clonotype with a few counts. The rearrangement links TRBV12-3 or TRBV12-4 to TRBJ2-2, with 10 bases matching TRBD1. With V trimmed by 5 bases and J by 8 bases, 11 bases remained unmatched. CDR3 size: 16 residues. The CDR3 sequence: CASSQPGQGLEGELFF. As DNA, the CDR3 is TGTGCCAGCAGTCAGCCGGGACAGGGGTTAGAAGGGGAGCTGTTTTTT.

The chain is built from TRBV25-1 and TRBJ2-7; D unclear. V lost 0 bases, J lost 7 bases, and 10 bases lay in between. The CDR3 is 13 residues long. Germline V lookup: CDR1 MGHDK, CDR2 SYGVNS. As DNA, the CDR3 is TGTGCCAGCAGTGAATACCAAGTAGGAGAGCAGTACTTC. It is translated as CASSEYQVGEQYF.

This clonotype was seen many times. This chain links TRBV20-1 with TRBJ1-4; 9 bases fit TRBD1. Germline V gene lookup returns CDR1 DFQATT and CDR2 SNEGSKA (reference sequence). The junction had 2 bases not matched to a gene; V was cut back by 5 bases and J by 4 bases. The CDR3 runs to 13 residues. CDR3 amino acids: CSAWTGVNEKLFF. The CDR3, as DNA: TGCAGTGCTTGGACAGGGGTTAATGAAAAACTGTTTTTT.

The chain links TRBV5-1 to TRBJ2-6, with D perhaps TRBD2 (5 bases). The CDR3 spans 17 residues. Germline assignment: CDR1 SGHRS and CDR2 YFSETQ. Trimming took off 5 bases at V and 1 base at J, with 16 bases between the two ends. CDR3 loop: CASRGSRIGSGANVLTF. DNA for the CDR3: TGCGCCAGCAGGGGGAGTCGGATTGGGTCTGGGGCCAACGTCCTGACTTTC.

There are many counts of this clonotype. This chain joins TRBV6-4 and TRBJ2-3, with 11 bases aligning to TRBD2. This CDR3 region has 15 residues. The germline CDR1 and CDR2 sequences are MRHNA and SNTAGT. V shed 3 bases, J shed 5 bases, and the junction held 4 bases outside the gene matches. CDR3 DNA: TGTGCCAGCAGTGAGACTAGCGGGGAGGTAGATACGCAGTATTTT. It translates to CASSETSGEVDTQYF.

CDR3 amino acids: CSVRTDSDTQYF. As DNA, the CDR3 is TGCAGCGTTCGGACAGATTCAGATACGCAGTATTTT. The rearrangement uses TRBV29-1 and TRBJ2-3, with D possibly being TRBD1 (6 bases). Germline-derived CDR1 and CDR2 are SQVTM and ANQGSEA. The CDR3 has 12 amino acids. V was trimmed by 5 bases and J by 4 bases, leaving 10 bases between them.

This clonotype was counted between two and nine times. This chain uses TRBV27 with TRBJ2-3; a possible D gene is TRBD2 (6 bases). The CDR3 sequence is 14 residues long. Germline V gene sequence: CDR1 MNHEY, CDR2 SMNVEV (reference sequence). With 3 bases removed from V and 5 bases from J, the gap between germline ends came to 12 bases. CDR3 bases: TGTGCCAGCAGTTTGCGCGGGGCTGTAGATACGCAGTATTTT. It is translated as CASSLRGAVDTQYF.

J is TRBJ2-4 and V is TRBV12-3 or TRBV12-4, with 9 bases aligning to TRBD2. This CDR3 spans 16 amino acids. V dropped 6 bases and J dropped 0; count of bases not matched to a gene: 6. CDR3 coding DNA: TGTGCCAGCAGCTCTAGCGGGGCGCTAGCCAAAAACATTCAGTACTTC. Encoded protein: CASSSSGALAKNIQYF.

This clonotype has a count of ten or more. The chain recombines TRBV29-1 with TRBJ2-1; 11 nucleotides align to TRBD1. The CDR3 consists of 16 residues. V was clipped by 4 bases and J by 2 bases; unmatched bases: 7. Germline V gene data show CDR1 as SQVTM and CDR2 as ANQGSEA. CDR3 in DNA: TGCAGCGTTGCCACCACGGACAGGGGGCCCTACAATGAGCAGTTCTTC. It encodes CSVATTDRGPYNEQFF.

This clonotype was observed a handful of times. This sequence joins TRBV7-8 and TRBJ2-3; 8 bases are a match to TRBD2. Germline-derived CDR1 and CDR2 are SGHVS and FQNEAQ. With 2 bases clipped from V and 6 bases from J, the junction kept 10 bases outside the gene matches. This CDR3 has 16 amino acids. CDR3 in DNA: TGTGCCAGCAGCTTACTGGGACTAGGGACCTTGGATACGCAGTATTTT. Translation: CASSLLGLGTLDTQYF.

There are many counts of this clonotype. The chain links TRBV6-5 to TRBJ1-1; D call uncertain. The CDR3 totals 14 residues. CDR1 is MNHEY, CDR2 SVGAGI, per germline. V gave up 2 bases and J gave up 3 bases, with 10 bases separating them. DNA of the CDR3: TGTGCCAGCAGTTACCGCACGGGCTACACTGAAGCTTTCTTT. Translating it yields CASSYRTGYTEAFF.

The V gene is TRBV5-4, the J gene TRBJ2-1, with 7 bases lining up with TRBD2. There are 14 residues in the CDR3. Germline lookup yields CDR1 SGHNT and CDR2 YYREEE (reference sequence). The trim removed 6 bases at V and 4 bases at J, leaving 7 bases unmatched. The CDR3 coding sequence is TGTGCCAGCAACCAGCCGGGAGGTTACAATGAGCAGTTCTTC. Translated: CASNQPGGYNEQFF.

This clonotype was counted many times. The genes are TRBV20-1 and TRBJ2-3; the D gene is possibly TRBD1 (5 bases). The V end lost 6 bases, the J end lost 5 bases, and 9 bases lay between the germline ends. The CDR3 covers 11 residues. From germline, CDR1 is DFQATT and CDR2 SNEGSKA (reference sequence). CDR3 protein: CSASGQDTQYF. In DNA form, the CDR3 reads TGCAGTGCCTCAGGACAAGATACGCAGTATTTT.

This clonotype was seen many times. The chain employs TRBV12-3 or TRBV12-4 and TRBJ2-5; D is uncertain. Trimming took off 6 bases at V and 1 base at J, with 6 bases between the two ends. This CDR3 contains 12 residues. The CDR3 protein is CASSLTQETQYF. The DNA of the CDR3 is TGTGCCAGCAGCTTGACCCAAGAGACCCAGTACTTC.

The sample holds many counts of this clonotype. The chain has TRBV7-2 and TRBJ2-1, with D possibly TRBD1 on 5 matching bases. This CDR3 comprises 14 residues. Germline CDR1 SGHTA, CDR2 FQGNSA. V dropped 5 bases and J dropped 7 bases, with 15 bases sitting between them. Here the CDR3 reads CASSVPKGMNEQFF. The CDR3 DNA reads TGTGCCAGCAGCGTGCCGAAGGGGATGAATGAGCAGTTCTTC.

This clonotype was counted only a few times. CDR3 sequence (DNA): TGTGCCAGCAGTGGGCCGGGAGCAGGAGGTGTGGCCCAGCATTTT. Translation gives CASSGPGAGGVAQHF. The chain recombines TRBV12-3 or TRBV12-4 with TRBJ1-5; no reliable D call. This CDR3 has 15 residues. Trimming stripped 5 bases from V and 11 bases from J, with 22 bases between.